The clone carrying this T cell receptor beta chain was seen a handful of times. Documented time point: sample taken at primary tumor resection. No cell sorting; template was whole RNA from tumor, lung tissue or PBMC. This sample stems from a study of spatial heterogeneity in lung cancer. This CDR3 has 13 residues. Germline lookup yields CDR1 SGDLS and CDR2 YYNGEE. Trimming removed 1 base at V and 3 bases at J, with 7 bases between. TCR cDNA molecules were tagged individually, and each one carried a unique molecular identifier. MiXCR, run by TCRdb on the 5' RACE reads, gives a single entry per CDR3 protein. The sample holds tens of thousands of distinct CDR3 sequences; about 4.9% are singletons and the top ten take over 30%.

This TCR was sampled from a male donor with early-stage non-small cell lung cancer. The source material was PBMCs, sampled at surgery. The chain has TRBV9 and TRBJ1-1; no reliable D call. CDR3 region: CASSVKRDTEAFF. CDR3 sequence (DNA): TGTGCCAGCAGCGTAAAACGAGACACTGAAGCTTTCTTT.